The entry below gives a single T cell receptor (beta chain) sequence along with its context. Its antigen remains unidentified. Base qualities are not provided; no much larger clone lies one nucleotide away. The immunoSEQ assay amplified TCRB CDR3 regions from around 2 micrograms of genomic DNA, or from all available DNA when less than that amount was available. Multiplex PCR used 60 forward primers for TCR V beta segments and 13 reverse primers for J beta segments. To estimate reads per starting template, synthetic control templates were spiked into each sample at limiting dilution. Sequencing produced 87 bp reads on the Illumina HiSeq System. The original pipeline was this. To remove PCR and sequencing errors, closely related sequences were merged with a nearest neighbor algorithm. TCR overlap was measured as the percentage of unique tumor TCR beta sequences also present in the same patient's peripheral blood. As stored in TCRdb, this immuneACCESS dataset retains in-frame rearrangements with V and J assigned. A fraction of the clones does not appear; measured against another copy, unresolved V genes explain less than half of the discrepancy, and the remainder lacks a known reason. Clone size and the V and J calls come from that table; the DNA yielded D and trimming. The sample table shows approximately 92,000 clones, and 80% are seen once. Clones ranked in the top ten supply around 5.4% of the sample.

This specimen belongs to a study of glioma-infiltrating T cells after dendritic cell vaccination (dated by TCRdb to the mid-2010s). For the study in its entirety: Of the roughly 15 glioblastoma patients in the cohort, all drawn from Phase I and II dendritic cell vaccination trials, 9 were newly diagnosed and 6 had recurrent disease. Autologous tumor lysate-pulsed dendritic cell vaccination was administered to the patients between 2003 and 2012. The vaccine consisted of monocyte-derived dendritic cells cultured less than nine days with IL-4 and GM-CSF, then pulsed overnight with autologous tumor lysate. Patients received three intradermal dendritic cell vaccine injections at biweekly intervals in the arm below the axilla. In glioblastoma patients vaccinated with dendritic cells, deep sequencing of TCR beta CDR3 regions served to measure the amount of tumor-infiltrating lymphocytes and to compare repertoires between tumor and blood. Survival after dendritic cell vaccination was correlated with TCR sequencing metrics, including TIL content and tumor-blood repertoire overlap.

The cysteine opens and the phenylalanine closes a CDR3 of 15 amino acids. Only the CDR3 portion is preserved as DNA: 45 bases, with reading frame beginning at the first base. Clipping removes 4 bases from V and 3 bases from J, with 6 as the unmatched junction base count. From a lookup of the germline V gene, CDR1 and CDR2 are SGHRS and YFSETQ. The sample's time point label, in plain terms: after dendritic cell vaccination, including at tumor progression/relapse. Selection of patients required sufficient residual fresh-frozen tumor tissue and over two years of available survival data. Although molecular status otherwise differed among the glioblastoma patients, no patient had an isocitrate dehydrogenase mutation. PBMC were collected before vaccination, two weeks after the third vaccination, and at tumor progression if progression occurred. The Qiagen DNeasy Blood extraction Kit was used for extraction of genomic DNA.

Study-level results and caveats: No direct relationship between TCR clonality and survival was found, suggesting that a diverse polyclonal response may matter. After dendritic cell vaccination, a higher estimated pretreatment TIL content predicted longer time to progression and longer overall survival. The cohort was small and heterogeneous, with few patients having full blood and tumor sets and even fewer initial-recurrent tumor pairs. The response model built on TCR overlap across three groups was characterized as speculative, with prospective validation still needed.

The sequencing used blood, collected after dendritic cell vaccination. The source of this sequence is a human donor with glioblastoma. Recombination connected TRBV5-1 to TRBJ2-2; 7 junctional bases match TRBD1. Read as DNA, the sequence is TGCGCCAGCAGCCCGGACAGGACGGACACCGGGGAGCTGTTTTTT. This codes for CASSPDRTDTGELFF.